This T cell receptor beta chain was sequenced in a study of cytomegalovirus exposure and HLA in healthy donors. The study's findings and limits: For cytomegalovirus status, the classifier reportedly gave diagnoses with high specificity and sensitivity. A few of the chains that were CMV-associated were confirmed in vitro to be specific for CMV antigens.

Comment on this clone: The antigen remains unidentified.

Trimming shortened V by 3 bases and J by 1 base, and 17 bases separated the two germline ends. Germline CDR1 and CDR2: LNHNV and YYDKDF (reference sequence). There are 17 residues in the CDR3. This table comes from immunoSEQ multiplex PCR, and its TCRdb copy is limited to in-frame clones, with some not included. Here the sample spans 100,000 to 150,000 clones, 70% to 90% being singletons. The sequence came from a woman aged 18-29 years in good health and CMV-seronegative. The specimen was PBMCs. The chain uses TRBV15 and TRBJ2-3, with D maybe TRBD2 (6 bases). CDR3 sequence (DNA): TGTGCCACCAGCAGGGTTCCGCGGGAACTAGGCACAGATACGCAGTATTTT. It encodes CATSRVPRELGTDTQYF.